This T cell receptor beta chain was sequenced for a study of T cell clusters in autoimmune cytopenias. Study overall: TRB sequencing had a median approximately 50,000 reads and about 2,500 distinct clonotypes per sample. Study results and limitations: No experiment has yet validated the function of the T cell clusters defined in silico.

This clonotype is labeled medium-sized based on frequency. Its target is unknown. Tens of thousands of genome equivalents of blood DNA were amplified for TRB. TRB was amplified by touch-down multiplex PCR, primer pools A and B combined. TCRdb re-called the multiplex PCR reads and gives one entry per CDR3 protein, without DNA. The sample table includes roughly 2,100 distinct CDR3 sequences. CDR3 size: 15 residues. From germline, CDR1 is MNHEY and CDR2 SMNVEV (reference sequence). This chain links TRBV27 with TRBJ1-1; TCRdb returns TRBD1, unconfirmable since there is no DNA. Sample: peripheral blood. This TCR came from a human donor with an autoimmune cytopenia or autoimmune hepatitis (not recorded which). CDR3 in amino acids: CASSLSNRGYTEAFF.